This T cell receptor (beta chain) stems from a study of cytomegalovirus exposure and HLA in healthy donors. Each donor was nominally healthy when sampled (though unrecorded immune exposures were likely). PCR used 60 Vbeta primers and 13 Jbeta primers. Some clones are missing from TCRdb's copy, which holds only in-frame ones; the method was immunoSEQ multiplex PCR. The table has about 150,000 clones, approximately 80% seen once; the top ten hold 1.5% to 2%. The CDR3 sequence is 19 residues long. Losses at the gene ends were 2 bases for V and 1 base for J; bases not matched to a gene: 9. CDR1 and CDR2 from the germline V gene are SGHRS and YFSETQ.

Input material: PBMCs. This TCR was sampled from a man in his forties or fifties in good health and CMV-seronegative. This chain uses TRBV5-1 with TRBJ2-5; 15 bases line up with TRBD2. This chain's CDR3 is CASSFFAGLAGGPQETQYF. The CDR3 DNA reads as TGCGCCAGCAGCTTCTTCGCGGGACTAGCGGGAGGCCCCCAAGAGACCCAGTACTTC.